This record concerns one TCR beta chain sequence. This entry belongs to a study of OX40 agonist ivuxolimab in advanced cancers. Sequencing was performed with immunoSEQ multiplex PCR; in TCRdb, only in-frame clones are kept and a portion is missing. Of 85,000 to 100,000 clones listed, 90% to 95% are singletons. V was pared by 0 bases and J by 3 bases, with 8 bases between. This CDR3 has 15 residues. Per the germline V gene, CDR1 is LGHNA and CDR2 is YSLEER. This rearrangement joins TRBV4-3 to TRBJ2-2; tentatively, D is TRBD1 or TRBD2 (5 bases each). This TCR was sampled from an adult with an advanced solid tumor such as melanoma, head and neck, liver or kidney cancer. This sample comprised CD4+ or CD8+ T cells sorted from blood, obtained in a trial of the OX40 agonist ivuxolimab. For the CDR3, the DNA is TGCGCCAGCAGCCAAGACGGGGCGGACACCGGGGAGCTGTTTTTT. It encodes CASSQDGADTGELFF.